The text below deals with one T cell receptor (beta chain). Its antigen is still unknown. The data stem from a study of vaccination and CD4 T cells after COVID-19. J lost 7 bases, V lost 4 bases, and 10 bases had no gene match. Germline CDR1 GTSNPN, CDR2 SVGIG (reference sequence). The CDR3 is 15 amino acids. Treatment defined: approximately 11-day PBMC culture with coronavirus spike peptide pools or control peptides (ViraFEST assay). Negative selection isolated the CD4+ T cells once the cells had been cultured for 10 days. An Oncomine TCR Beta short-read assay was used to sequence the DNA from cultured CD4+ T cells. TCRdb ran MiXCR on the PCR reads and lists one entry per CDR3 protein. Among under 25,000 distinct CDR3 sequences listed, roughly 70% were seen once.

This TCR derives from a human donor who had recovered from COVID-19. The source material was CD4+ T cells from blood, cultured in vitro. The chain carries TRBV30 and TRBJ1-6; 7 bases agree with TRBD1. CDR3 amino acids: CAWTIQGKRNSPLHF. Written as DNA, the CDR3 is TGTGCCTGGACTATACAGGGGAAGAGGAATTCACCCCTCCACTTT.